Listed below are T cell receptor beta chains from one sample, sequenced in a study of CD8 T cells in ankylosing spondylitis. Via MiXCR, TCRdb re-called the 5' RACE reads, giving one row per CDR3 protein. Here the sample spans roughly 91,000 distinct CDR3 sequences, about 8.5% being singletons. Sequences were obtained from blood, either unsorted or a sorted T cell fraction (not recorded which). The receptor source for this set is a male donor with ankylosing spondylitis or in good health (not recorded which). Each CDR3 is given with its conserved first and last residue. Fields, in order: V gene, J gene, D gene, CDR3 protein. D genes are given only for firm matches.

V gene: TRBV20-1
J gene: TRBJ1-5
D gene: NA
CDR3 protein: CSARDGTSNQPQHF

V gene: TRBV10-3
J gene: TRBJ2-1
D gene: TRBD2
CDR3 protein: CAIRSGTSGSDEQFF

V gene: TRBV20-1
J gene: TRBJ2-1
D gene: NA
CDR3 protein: CSARVAREQFF

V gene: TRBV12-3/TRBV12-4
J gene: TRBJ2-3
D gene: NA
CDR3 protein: CASSLESVVTDTQYF

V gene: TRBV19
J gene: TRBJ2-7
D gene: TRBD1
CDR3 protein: CASSPGQGRSYEQYF

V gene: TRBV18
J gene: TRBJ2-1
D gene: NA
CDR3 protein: CASSILTLTMDNEQFF

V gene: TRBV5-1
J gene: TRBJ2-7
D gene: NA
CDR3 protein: CASSLEMGSYEQYF

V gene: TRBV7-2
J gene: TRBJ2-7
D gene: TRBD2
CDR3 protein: CASRERTSRPSYEQYF

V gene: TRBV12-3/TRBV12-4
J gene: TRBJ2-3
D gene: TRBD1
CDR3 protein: CASSLRHDRGHTDTQYF

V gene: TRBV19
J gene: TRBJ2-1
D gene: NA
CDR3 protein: CASSIAMGGQYNEQFF

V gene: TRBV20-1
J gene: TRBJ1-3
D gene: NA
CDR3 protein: CSARSPGNTIYF

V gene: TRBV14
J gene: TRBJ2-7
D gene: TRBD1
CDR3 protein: CASSPYRTGSAFEQYF

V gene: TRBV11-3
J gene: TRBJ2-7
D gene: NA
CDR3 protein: CASSPRFPSYEQYF

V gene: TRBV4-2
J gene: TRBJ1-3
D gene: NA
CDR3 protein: CASRSARISGGNTIYF

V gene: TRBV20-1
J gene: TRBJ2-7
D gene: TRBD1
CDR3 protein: CSATGGWYEQYF

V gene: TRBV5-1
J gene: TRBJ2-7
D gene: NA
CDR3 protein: CASRGSTPYEQYF

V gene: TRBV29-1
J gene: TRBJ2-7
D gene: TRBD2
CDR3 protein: CSPGIAGDPYEQYF

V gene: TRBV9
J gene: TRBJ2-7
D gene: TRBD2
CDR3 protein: CASSVDIGGSGSFYEQYF

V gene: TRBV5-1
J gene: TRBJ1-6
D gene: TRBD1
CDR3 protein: CASSSDREDSPLHF

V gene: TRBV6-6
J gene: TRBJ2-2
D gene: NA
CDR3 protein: CASSAGELFF